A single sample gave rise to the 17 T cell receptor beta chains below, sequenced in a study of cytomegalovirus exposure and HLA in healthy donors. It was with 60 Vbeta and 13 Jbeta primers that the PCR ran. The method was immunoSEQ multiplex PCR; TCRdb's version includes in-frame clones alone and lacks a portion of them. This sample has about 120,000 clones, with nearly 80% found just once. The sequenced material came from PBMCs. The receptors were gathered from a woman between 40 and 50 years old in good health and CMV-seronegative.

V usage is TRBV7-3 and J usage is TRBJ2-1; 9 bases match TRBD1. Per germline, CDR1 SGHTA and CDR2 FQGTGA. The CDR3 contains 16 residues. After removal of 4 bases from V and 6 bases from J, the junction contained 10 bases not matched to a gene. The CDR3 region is CASSWGGTGSRNEQFF. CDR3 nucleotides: TGTGCCAGCAGCTGGGGAGGGACAGGGTCTCGCAATGAGCAGTTCTTC.

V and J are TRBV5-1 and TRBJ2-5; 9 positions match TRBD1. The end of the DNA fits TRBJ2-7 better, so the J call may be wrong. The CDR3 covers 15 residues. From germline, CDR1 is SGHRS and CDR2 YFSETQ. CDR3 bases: TGCGCCAGCAGCTTGGGGGGGACAGGGCGCTACGAGCAGTACTTC. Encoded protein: CASSLGGTGRYEQYF.

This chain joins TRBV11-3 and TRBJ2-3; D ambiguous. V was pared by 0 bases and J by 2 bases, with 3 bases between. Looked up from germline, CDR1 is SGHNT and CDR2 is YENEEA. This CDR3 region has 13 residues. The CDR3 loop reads CASSLDYTDTQYF. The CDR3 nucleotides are TGTGCCAGCAGCTTAGACTACACAGATACGCAGTATTTT. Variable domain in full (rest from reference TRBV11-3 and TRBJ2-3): EAGVVQSPRYKIIEKKQPVAFWCNPISGHNTLYWYLQNLGQGPELLIRYENEEAVDDSQLPKDRFSAERLKGVDSTLKIQPAELGDSAVYLCASSLDYTDTQYFGPGTRLTVL.

The CDR3, as DNA: TGCGCCAGCAGCCCCTCTTTAAACTACGAGCAGTACTTC. Its protein product is CASSPSLNYEQYF. V gene TRBV5-1 combines with J gene TRBJ2-7, with D unclear. Looked up from germline, CDR1 is SGHRS and CDR2 is YFSETQ. The CDR3 runs to 13 residues. V shed 4 bases and J shed 3 bases, with 11 bases lying between them.

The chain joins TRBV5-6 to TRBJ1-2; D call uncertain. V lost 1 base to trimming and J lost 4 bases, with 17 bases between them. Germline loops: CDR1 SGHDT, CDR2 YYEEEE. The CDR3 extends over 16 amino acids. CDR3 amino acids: CASSLMVGSSSYGYTF. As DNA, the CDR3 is TGTGCCAGCAGCTTGATGGTTGGGAGCTCTAGCTATGGCTACACCTTC. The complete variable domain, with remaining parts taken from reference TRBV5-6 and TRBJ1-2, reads DAGVTQSPTHLIKTRGQQVTLRCSPKSGHDTVSWYQQALGQGPQFIFQYYEEEERQRGNFPDRFSGHQFPNYSSELNVNALLLGDSALYLCASSLMVGSSSYGYTFGSGTRLTVV.

DNA of the CDR3: TGCGCCAGCAGCCCGCCGACTAGCGGGAGTATCAATGAGCAGTTCTTC. It yields the protein CASSPPTSGSINEQFF. The gene calls are TRBV5-1 and TRBJ2-1, with TRBD2 matching 12 bases. V was clipped by 4 bases and J by 6 bases; unmatched bases: 8. Per the germline V gene, CDR1 is SGHRS and CDR2 is YFSETQ. The CDR3 is 16 amino acids.

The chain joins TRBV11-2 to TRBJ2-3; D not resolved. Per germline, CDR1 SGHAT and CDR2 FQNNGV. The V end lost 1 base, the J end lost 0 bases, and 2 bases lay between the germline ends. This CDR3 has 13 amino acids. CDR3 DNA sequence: TGTGCCAGCAGCTTAGCAAGCACAGATACGCAGTATTTT. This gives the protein CASSLASTDTQYF.

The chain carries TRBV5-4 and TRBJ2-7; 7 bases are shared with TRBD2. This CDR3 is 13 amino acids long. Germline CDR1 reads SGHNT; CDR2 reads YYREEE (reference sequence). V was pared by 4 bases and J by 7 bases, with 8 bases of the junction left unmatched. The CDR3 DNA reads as TGTGCCAGCAGCATGCGGACTAGTGAGGAGCAGTACTTC. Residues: CASSMRTSEEQYF.

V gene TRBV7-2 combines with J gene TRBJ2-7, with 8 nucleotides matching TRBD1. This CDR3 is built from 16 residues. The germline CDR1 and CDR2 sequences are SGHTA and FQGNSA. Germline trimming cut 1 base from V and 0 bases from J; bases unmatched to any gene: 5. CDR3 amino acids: CASSLVAGQVSYEQYF. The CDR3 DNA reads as TGTGCCAGCAGCTTAGTGGCGGGACAGGTCTCCTACGAGCAGTACTTC. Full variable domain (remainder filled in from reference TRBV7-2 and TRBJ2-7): GAGVSQSPSNKVTEKGKDVELRCDPISGHTALYWYRQSLGQGLEFLIYFQGNSAPDKSGLPSDRFSAERTGGSVSTLTIQRTQQEDSAVYLCASSLVAGQVSYEQYFGPGTRLTVT.

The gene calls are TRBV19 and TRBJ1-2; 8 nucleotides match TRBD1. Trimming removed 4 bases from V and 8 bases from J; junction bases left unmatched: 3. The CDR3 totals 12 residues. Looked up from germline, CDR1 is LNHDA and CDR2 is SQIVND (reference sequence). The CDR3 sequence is CASSTTGGGYTF. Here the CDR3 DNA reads TGTGCCAGTAGTACAACAGGGGGAGGCTACACCTTC.

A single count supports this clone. As DNA, the CDR3 is TGTGCCAGCAGCCAAGGTCGGGCCTACGAGCAGTACTTC. Translating it yields CASSQGRAYEQYF. The chain recombines TRBV13 with TRBJ2-7; D not certain. Between the trimmed V and J ends, which lost 5 bases and 2 bases, there was a span of 10 bases. The CDR3 loop spans 13 amino acids. The V gene's germline CDR1 is PRHDT and CDR2 FYEKMQ (reference sequence).

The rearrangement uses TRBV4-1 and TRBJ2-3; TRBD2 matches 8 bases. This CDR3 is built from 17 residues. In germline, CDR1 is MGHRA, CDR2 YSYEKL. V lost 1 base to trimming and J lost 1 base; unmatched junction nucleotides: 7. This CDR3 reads CASSQAGTSVGTDTQYF. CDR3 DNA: TGCGCCAGCAGCCAAGCGGGGACTAGTGTGGGCACAGATACGCAGTATTTT.

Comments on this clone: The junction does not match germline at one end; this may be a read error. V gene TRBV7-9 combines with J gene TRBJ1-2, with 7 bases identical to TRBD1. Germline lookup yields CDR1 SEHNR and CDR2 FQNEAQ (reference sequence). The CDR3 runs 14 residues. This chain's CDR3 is CSSSSPGTAYGYTF. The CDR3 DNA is TGTTCCAGCAGCTCACCCGGGACAGCTTATGGCTACACCTTC. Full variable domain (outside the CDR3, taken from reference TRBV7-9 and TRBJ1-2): DTGVSQNPRHKITKRGQNVTFRCDPISEHNRLYWYRQTLGQGPEFLTYFQNEAQLEKSRLLSDRFSAERPKGSFSTLEIQRTEQGDSAMYLCSSSSPGTAYGYTFGSGTRLTVV.

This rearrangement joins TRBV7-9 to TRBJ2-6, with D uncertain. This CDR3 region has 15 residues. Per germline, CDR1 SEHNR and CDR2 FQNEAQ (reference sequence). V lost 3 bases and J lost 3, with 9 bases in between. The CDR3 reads CASSLRPFGANVLTF. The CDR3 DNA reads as TGTGCCAGCAGCTTGAGGCCCTTTGGGGCCAACGTCCTGACTTTC.

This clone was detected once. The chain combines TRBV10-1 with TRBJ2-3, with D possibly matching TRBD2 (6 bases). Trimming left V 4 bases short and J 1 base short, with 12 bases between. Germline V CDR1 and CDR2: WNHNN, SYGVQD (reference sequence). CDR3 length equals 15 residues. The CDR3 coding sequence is TGCGCCAGCAGTGGACCCCCGGGAGGCACAGATACGCAGTATTTT. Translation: CASSGPPGGTDTQYF.

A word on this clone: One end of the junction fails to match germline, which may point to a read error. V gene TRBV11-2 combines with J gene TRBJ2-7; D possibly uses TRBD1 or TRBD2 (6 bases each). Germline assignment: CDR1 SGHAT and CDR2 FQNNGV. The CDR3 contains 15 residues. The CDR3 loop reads CASSVDRTIPYEQYF. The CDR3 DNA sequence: TGTGCCAGCAGCGTAGACAGGACTATACCCTACGAGCAGTACTTC.

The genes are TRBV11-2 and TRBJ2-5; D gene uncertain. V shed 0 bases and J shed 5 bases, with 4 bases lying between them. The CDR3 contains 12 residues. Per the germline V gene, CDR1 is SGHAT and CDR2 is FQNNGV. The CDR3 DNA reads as TGTGCCAGCAGCTTAGAGTCGGAGACCCAGTACTTC. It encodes CASSLESETQYF.